This record covers a single TCR beta chain. This record comes from a study of spatial heterogeneity in lung cancer. The CDR3 length is 14 residues. Deletions cut 2 bases from V and 6 bases from J, with 12 bases between. Germline CDR1 reads WSHSY; CDR2 reads SAAADI. TCRdb re-derived calls from the 5' RACE reads in MiXCR, one entry per CDR3 protein. This sample carries around 3,900 distinct CDR3 sequences, 16% of them seen once, and the ten largest clones take about two thirds. The time point is: sample taken at primary tumor resection. Frozen PBMC, nontumor lung or tumor provided whole RNA, which was sequenced unsorted.

The genes are TRBV10-2 and TRBJ2-3; TRBD1 is a possible D gene (5 bases). The sequencing here drew on PBMCs, taken at surgery. The origin of this receptor is a male donor with early-stage non-small cell lung cancer. DNA for the CDR3: TGCGCCAGCAGTGAGCTGGACAATCGGGATACGCAGTATTTT. It codes for CASSELDNRDTQYF.